This T cell receptor (beta chain) stems from a study of T-cell memory formation after mild COVID-19. On the study more broadly: There were largely donor-specific TCR clusters. Study-level findings and limits: From day 15 to 85, contracting clones were balanced between CD4 and CD8, whereas later expanders leaned toward CD4+. Some responding clones appeared in pre-infection memory, suggesting cross-reactive memory joined. Researchers could not confirm that second-wave clones peaking on day 37 targeted SARS-CoV-2.

Worth noting for this clonotype: Its antigen remains unidentified.

CDR1 MNHEY and CDR2 SVGEGT come from the germline V gene. Trimming pared 6 bases from V and 3 bases from J, leaving 15 bases between. This CDR3 has 14 residues. TCRdb reanalysed the 5' RACE reads using MiXCR and keeps one entry per CDR3 protein. The sample lists about 110,000 distinct CDR3 sequences, about a sixth occurring once. The sequencing sample was made of PBMCs or a T cell subset sorted from them (not recorded which). This clonotype was sampled from a man aged 18 to 29 who had mild COVID-19 (a few samples of this study predate the infection). Cell type and time point are not known. The chain joins TRBV6-2 or TRBV6-3 to TRBJ2-7; tentative D call: TRBD1 (6 bases). CDR3 DNA: TGTGCCAGCAGACCAACAGGGTGGGGCTACGAGCAGTACGTC. It codes for CASRPTGWGYEQYV.